The 31 T cell receptor beta chains below were found in one sample sequenced in a study of cytomegalovirus exposure and HLA in healthy donors. Use of 60 Vbeta and 13 Jbeta primers characterized the PCR. Sequencing was performed with immunoSEQ multiplex PCR; in TCRdb, only in-frame clones are kept and a portion is missing. The sample records some 110,000 clones, approximately 80% being singletons. Material: PBMCs. These receptors all stem from a man younger than 45 in good health and CMV-seronegative.

The chain is built from TRBV5-1 and TRBJ2-2, with TRBD2 identical over 12 bases. Germline trimming cut 4 bases from V and 4 bases from J; bases unmatched to any gene: 11. This CDR3 has 18 amino acids. Germline loops: CDR1 SGHRS, CDR2 YFSETQ. For the CDR3, the DNA is TGCGCCAGCAGCCCACTATTGACTAGCGGGAGAGGCACCGGGGAGCTGTTTTTT. It encodes CASSPLLTSGRGTGELFF. The whole variable domain, filled in from reference TRBV5-1 and TRBJ2-2, reads KAGVTQTPRYLIKTRGQQVTLSCSPISGHRSVSWYQQTPGQGLQFLFEYFSETQRNKGNFPGRFSGRQFSNSRSEMNVSTLELGDSALYLCASSPLLTSGRGTGELFFGEGSRLTVL.

The CDR3 is CASSEYAGELFF. The DNA of the CDR3 is TGTGCCAGCAGTGAATACGCCGGGGAGCTGTTTTTT. This rearrangement joins TRBV25-1 to TRBJ2-2; the D is unclear. This CDR3 has 12 amino acids. Trimming took 0 bases from V and 6 from J, leaving 2 bases between them. Germline loops: CDR1 MGHDK, CDR2 SYGVNS.

The V and J genes are TRBV10-3 and TRBJ2-1; no clear D. The CDR3 extends over 15 amino acids. Trimming shortened V by 6 bases and J by 9 bases, and 21 bases separated the two germline ends. Germline assignment: CDR1 ENHRY and CDR2 SYGVKD. The CDR3 spells CAISPSSLSISEQFF. CDR3 nucleotides: TGTGCCATCAGCCCGAGTAGCCTTAGTATCAGTGAGCAGTTCTTC.

The chain uses TRBV29-1 and TRBJ2-7; 7 nucleotides line up with TRBD2. Germline trimming cut 4 bases from V and 1 base from J; bases unmatched to any gene: 1. Looked up from germline, CDR1 is SQVTM and CDR2 is ANQGSEA. The CDR3 spans 12 residues. Written as DNA, the CDR3 is TGCAGCGTTGGCGGGGGATCCTACGAGCAGTACTTC. Amino acid sequence: CSVGGGSYEQYF.

Only one count was recorded for this clone. This sequence joins TRBV5-6 and TRBJ2-7, with D maybe TRBD2 (6 bases). Germline V lookup: CDR1 SGHDT, CDR2 YYEEEE. Between the trimmed V and J ends, which lost 5 bases and 4 bases, there was a span of 13 bases. The length of the CDR3 is 13 residues. The CDR3 coding sequence is TGTGCCAGCAGTGGGACTTTGCGGTACGAGCAGTACTTC. It is translated as CASSGTLRYEQYF.

The chain has TRBV5-1 and TRBJ2-5; 8 bases line up with TRBD2. The CDR3 runs to 15 residues. Germline loops: CDR1 SGHRS, CDR2 YFSETQ. V was pared by 5 bases and J by 3 bases, with 9 bases of the junction left unmatched. The chain's CDR3 is CASRWTSRSEETQYF. The CDR3 DNA sequence: TGCGCCAGCAGGTGGACTAGCCGATCCGAAGAGACCCAGTACTTC.

The V call is TRBV27, the J call TRBJ2-3, with unresolved D. This CDR3 region has 15 residues. V was pared by 7 bases and J by 6 bases, with 20 bases between. The V gene's germline CDR1 is MNHEY and CDR2 SMNVEV (reference sequence). The CDR3 loop is CASNWRGSPGDTQYF. DNA for the CDR3: TGTGCCAGCAATTGGAGAGGCTCTCCTGGGGATACGCAGTATTTT.

The rearrangement uses TRBV7-9 and TRBJ1-2; D might be TRBD1 (5 bases). Germline loops: CDR1 SEHNR, CDR2 FQNEAQ (reference sequence). Trimming removed 3 bases from V and 7 bases from J, with 12 bases in between. The CDR3 contains 13 residues. The CDR3 sequence is CASSFMGLSGYTF. The DNA for the CDR3 is TGTGCCAGCAGCTTCATGGGGCTGAGTGGCTACACCTTC.

The chain combines TRBV13 with TRBJ2-2; 8 bases agree with TRBD2. CDR1 is PRHDT, CDR2 FYEKMQ, per germline (reference sequence). CDR3 size: 15 residues. Germline trimming cut 5 bases from V and 6 bases from J; bases unmatched to any gene: 8. CDR3 in DNA: TGTGCCAGCAGCCCCGCGGGGGGCCTCCCCGGGGAGCTGTTTTTT. It codes for CASSPAGGLPGELFF.

This clone was seen a few times. V usage is TRBV6-5 and J usage is TRBJ2-7, with D possibly matching TRBD1 (6 bases). Per germline, CDR1 MNHEY and CDR2 SVGAGI. The CDR3 consists of 14 residues. Deletions cut 8 bases from V and 0 bases from J, with 14 bases between. The CDR3 nucleotides read TGTGCCAGCCCCCAAGGACAGAGCTCCTACGAGCAGTACTTC. The encoded protein is CASPQGQSSYEQYF.

This clone was seen a few times. The rearrangement joins TRBV29-1 to TRBJ2-3, with TRBD2 as a possible D gene (5 bases). CDR1 and CDR2 (germline): SQVTM, ANQGSEA. The CDR3 has 14 amino acids. The V gene lost 5 bases and the J gene lost 0 bases, with 12 bases spanning the gap. The CDR3 DNA reads TGCAGCGTTCGGACTCGTACAAGCACAGATACGCAGTATTTT. Protein product: CSVRTRTSTDTQYF.

This rearrangement joins TRBV7-6 to TRBJ1-3; weak D call: TRBD1 (6 bases). The germline V gene encodes CDR1 SGHVS and CDR2 FNYEAQ. This CDR3 is 15 amino acids long. Trimming left V 1 base short and J 2 bases short, with 9 bases between. The CDR3 region has the DNA TGTGCCAGCAGCTTAGAGAGGGGGACTGGAAACACCATATATTTT. Translation: CASSLERGTGNTIYF.

The V and J genes are TRBV4-3 and TRBJ1-1, with TRBD1 as a possible D gene (6 bases). The CDR3 is made up of 15 amino acids. V dropped 0 bases and J dropped 1 base, with 9 bases sitting between them. Germline lookup yields CDR1 LGHNA and CDR2 YSLEER. CDR3 protein: CASSQEIRGNTEAFF. CDR3 coding DNA: TGCGCCAGCAGCCAAGAGATCAGGGGGAACACTGAAGCTTTCTTT.

V and J are TRBV2 and TRBJ2-7; 7 bases are shared with TRBD1. The ends lost 6 bases at V and 1 base at J; junction bases unmatched: 6. CDR1 and CDR2 (germline): SNHLY, FYNNEI. The CDR3 totals 14 residues. The CDR3 sequence is CASRQTGQSYEQYF. The CDR3 DNA is TGTGCCAGCAGACAAACGGGACAGTCCTACGAGCAGTACTTC.

CDR3: CASSRNPGASTDTQYF. The CDR3 DNA is TGTGCCAGCAGCCGGAACCCAGGGGCTAGCACAGATACGCAGTATTTT. This chain links TRBV11-2 with TRBJ2-3; tentative D call: TRBD1 (6 bases). There are 16 residues in the CDR3. Germline CDR1 is SGHAT and CDR2 is FQNNGV. V shed 5 bases and J shed 0 bases, with 15 bases lying between them.

The chain employs TRBV16 and TRBJ1-4; perhaps TRBD1 as D (5 bases). The CDR3 sequence is 14 residues long. The V end was cut by 2 bases, the J end by 3 bases, with 7 bases between. Germline V gene lookup returns CDR1 KGHSY and CDR2 FQNENV. CDR3 protein: CASSQDSPNEKLFF. The CDR3 DNA follows: TGTGCCAGCAGCCAAGACAGTCCTAATGAAAAACTGTTTTTT.

The chain is built from TRBV19 and TRBJ1-1, with D unresolved. V lost 4 bases, J lost 0 bases, and 15 bases lay in between. Germline CDR1 reads LNHDA; CDR2 reads SQIVND (reference sequence). The length of the CDR3 is 16 residues. The CDR3 sequence: CASSSPADGMNTEAFF. The CDR3 DNA sequence: TGTGCCAGTAGTAGCCCCGCCGACGGGATGAACACTGAAGCTTTCTTT.

The chain has TRBV15 and TRBJ2-7, with D unclear. The V end was cut by 1 base, the J end by 3 bases, with 10 bases between. The CDR3 spans 14 residues. The germline V gene encodes CDR1 LNHNV and CDR2 YYDKDF (reference sequence). The CDR3 protein is CATSRGLVGYEQYF. The CDR3 bases are TGTGCCACCAGCAGAGGTCTAGTAGGCTACGAGCAGTACTTC.

About this clone itself: Relative to the germline gene, one junction end is altered; a read error may explain this. This chain uses TRBV29-1 with TRBJ2-1, with 8 bases aligning to TRBD2. Germline loops: CDR1 SQVTM, CDR2 ANQGSEA. This CDR3 has 14 amino acids. The CDR3 sequence: CSVEGTRGMDEQFF. CDR3 sequence (DNA): TGCAGCGTCGAAGGGACTAGGGGCATGGATGAGCAGTTCTTC.

The J gene is TRBJ1-2, the V gene TRBV5-4, with D perhaps TRBD1 (5 bases). Trimming removed 1 base from V and 4 bases from J, with 8 bases in between. CDR3 length: 13 residues. Germline CDR1 SGHNT, CDR2 YYREEE (reference sequence). In DNA, the CDR3 is TGTGCCAGCAGCTTGTGGGGCGCCTATGGCTACACCTTC. It yields the protein CASSLWGAYGYTF.

A single count supports this clone. This chain links TRBV11-2 with TRBJ1-5; D gene ambiguous. CDR1 is SGHAT, CDR2 FQNNGV, per germline. The CDR3 has 12 residues. Trimming took off 2 bases at V and 6 bases at J, with 5 bases between the two ends. The CDR3 reads CASSLIGQPQHF. In DNA form, the CDR3 reads TGTGCCAGCAGCTTAATCGGTCAGCCCCAGCATTTT.

The J gene is TRBJ1-2, the V gene TRBV30, with a tentative D call TRBD1 (6 bases). CDR3 length: 12 amino acids. In germline, CDR1 is GTSNPN, CDR2 SVGIG (reference sequence). Trimming removed 3 bases at V and 4 bases at J, with 9 bases between. DNA of the CDR3: TGTGCCTGGAGGACAGGCCCCTATGGCTACACCTTC. Translated: CAWRTGPYGYTF.

The V gene is TRBV27, the J gene TRBJ2-7; 10 nucleotides agree with TRBD2. Unmatched junction bases numbered 5, after V lost 6 bases and J lost 0 bases. The germline CDR1 and CDR2 sequences are MNHEY and SMNVEV (reference sequence). This CDR3 is 15 amino acids long. CDR3 nucleotides: TGTGCCAGCAGCACCGGGACTAGCGCCTCCTACGAGCAGTACTTC. It is translated as CASSTGTSASYEQYF.

This clone was found once. The chain employs TRBV6-5 and TRBJ2-7, with a weak D call TRBD2 (7 bases). CDR3 length: 13 residues. V was trimmed by 8 bases and J by 4 bases, leaving 15 bases between them. Germline CDR1 reads MNHEY; CDR2 reads SVGAGI. CDR3 bases: TGTGCCAGCTATCCTGGGAGGGGGTACGAGCAGTACTTC. Its protein is CASYPGRGYEQYF.

This clone was recorded a few times. The chain has TRBV4-1 and TRBJ2-6, with 7 bases identical to TRBD2. Trimming cost V 2 bases and J 2 bases; bases outside gene matches: 3. The CDR3 consists of 16 residues. CDR1 is MGHRA, CDR2 YSYEKL, per germline. The CDR3 spells CASSQMGGTGANVLTF. For the CDR3, the DNA is TGCGCCAGCAGCCAAATGGGGGGGACTGGGGCCAACGTCCTGACTTTC.

The chain is built from TRBV7-9 and TRBJ2-2; 7 nucleotides align to TRBD1. Germline CDR1 and CDR2: SEHNR and FQNEAQ (reference sequence). The CDR3 length is 13 residues. The trim removed 4 bases at V and 7 bases at J, leaving 3 bases unmatched. CDR3 amino acids: CASSSQGVGELFF. The CDR3, as DNA: TGTGCCAGCAGCTCTCAGGGGGTCGGGGAGCTGTTTTTT.

This rearrangement joins TRBV7-9 to TRBJ2-3; possible D gene TRBD1, 5 bases. The CDR3 length is 14 residues. V gave up 5 bases and J gave up 4 bases, with 13 bases separating them. Germline V gene lookup returns CDR1 SEHNR and CDR2 FQNEAQ (reference sequence). As DNA, the CDR3 is TGTGCCAGCAGCCCTACCAGGGCCCCAGATACGCAGTATTTT. This encodes CASSPTRAPDTQYF.

The chain joins TRBV7-9 to TRBJ1-4; 11 bases align to TRBD1. This CDR3 is 18 amino acids long. Trimming took 8 bases from V and 0 from J; bases not matched to a gene: 11. Germline CDR1 SEHNR, CDR2 FQNEAQ (reference sequence). The CDR3 here is CASEIPGQGVATNEKLFF. CDR3 bases: TGTGCCAGCGAAATACCGGGACAGGGGGTTGCAACTAATGAAAAACTGTTTTTT.

The CDR3 DNA reads as TGTGCCAGCAGTTACTCGGGAGGCAATCAGCCCCAGCATTTT. It yields the protein CASSYSGGNQPQHF. V gene TRBV6-5 combines with J gene TRBJ1-5; no reliable D call. The length of the CDR3 is 14 residues. The germline V and J ends were trimmed by 0 bases and 2 bases, with 5 bases remaining between them. Germline V gene sequence: CDR1 MNHEY, CDR2 SVGAGI.

This clone was recorded only once. This chain joins TRBV30 and TRBJ2-5; D may be TRBD2 (6 bases). The germline V gene encodes CDR1 GTSNPN and CDR2 SVGIG (reference sequence). The CDR3 contains 13 residues. Trimming removed 3 bases from V and 5 bases from J, with 13 bases in between. For the CDR3, the DNA is TGTGCCTGGAGGAGGGACTCGGGGGAGACCCAGTACTTC. This translates into CAWRRDSGETQYF.

As regards this clone: One end of the junction varies from germline; a read error may be responsible. V usage is TRBV7-7 and J usage is TRBJ2-5; D ambiguous. The germline V gene has CDR1 SSHAT and CDR2 FNYEAQ (reference sequence). The length of the CDR3 is 13 residues. This CDR3 is CASSFSFGETQYF. In nucleotides, the CDR3 is TGTGCTAGCAGCTTCTCCTTTGGAGAGACTCAGTACTTC.